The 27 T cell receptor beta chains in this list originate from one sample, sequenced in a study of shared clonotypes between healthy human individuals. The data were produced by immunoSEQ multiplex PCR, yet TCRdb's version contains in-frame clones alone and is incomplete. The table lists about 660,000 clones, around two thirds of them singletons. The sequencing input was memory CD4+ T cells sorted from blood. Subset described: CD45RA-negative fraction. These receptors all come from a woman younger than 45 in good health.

Written as DNA, the CDR3 is TGTGCCAGCGTGGTGGAGGGATATAGTCAGCCCCAGCATTTT. It yields the protein CASVVEGYSQPQHF. The chain uses TRBV6-1 and TRBJ1-5; D gene uncertain. CDR1 MNHNS and CDR2 SASEGT come from the germline V gene. V shed 8 bases and J shed 6 bases, with 17 bases lying between them. The CDR3 is 14 amino acids.

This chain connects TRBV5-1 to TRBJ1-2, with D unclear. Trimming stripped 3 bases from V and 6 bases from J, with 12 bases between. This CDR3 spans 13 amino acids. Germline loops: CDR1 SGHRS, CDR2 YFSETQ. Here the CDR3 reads CASSYQGGDGYTF. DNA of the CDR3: TGCGCCAGCAGCTACCAAGGCGGGGATGGCTACACCTTC.

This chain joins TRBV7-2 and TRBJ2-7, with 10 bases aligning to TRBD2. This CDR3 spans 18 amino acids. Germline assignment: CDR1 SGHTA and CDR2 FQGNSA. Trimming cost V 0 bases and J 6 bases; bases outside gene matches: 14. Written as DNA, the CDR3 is TGTGCCAGCAGCTTAGCTTTTTCCCTAGCGGGAGTCTTGGGCGAGCAGTACTTC. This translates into CASSLAFSLAGVLGEQYF.

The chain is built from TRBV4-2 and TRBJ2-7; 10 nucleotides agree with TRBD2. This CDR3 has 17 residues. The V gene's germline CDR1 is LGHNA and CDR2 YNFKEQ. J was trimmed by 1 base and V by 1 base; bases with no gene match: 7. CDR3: CASSQGLAGAASYEQYF. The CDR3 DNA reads TGTGCCAGCAGCCAAGGGCTAGCGGGAGCCGCATCCTACGAGCAGTACTTC.

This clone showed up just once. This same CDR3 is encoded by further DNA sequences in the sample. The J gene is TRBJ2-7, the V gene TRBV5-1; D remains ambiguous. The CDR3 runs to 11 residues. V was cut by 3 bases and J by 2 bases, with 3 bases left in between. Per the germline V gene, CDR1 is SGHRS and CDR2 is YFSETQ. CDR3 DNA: TGCGCCAGCAGCTCCACCTACGAGCAGTACTTC. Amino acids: CASSSTYEQYF. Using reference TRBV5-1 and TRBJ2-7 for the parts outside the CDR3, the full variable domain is KAGVTQTPRYLIKTRGQQVTLSCSPISGHRSVSWYQQTPGQGLQFLFEYFSETQRNKGNFPGRFSGRQFSNSRSEMNVSTLELGDSALYLCASSSTYEQYFGPGTRLTVT.

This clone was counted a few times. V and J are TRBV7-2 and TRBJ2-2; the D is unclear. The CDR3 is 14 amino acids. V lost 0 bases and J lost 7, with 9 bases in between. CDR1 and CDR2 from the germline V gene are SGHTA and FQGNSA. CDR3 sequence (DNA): TGTGCCAGCAGCTTAGCCCCTGGCGGCGGGGAGCTGTTTTTT. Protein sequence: CASSLAPGGGELFF.

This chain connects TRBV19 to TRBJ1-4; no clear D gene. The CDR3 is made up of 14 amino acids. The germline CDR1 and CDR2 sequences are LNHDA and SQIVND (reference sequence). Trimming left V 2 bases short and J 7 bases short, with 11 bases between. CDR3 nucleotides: TGTGCCAGTAGTATAAGGGCGGCGAGTGAAAAACTGTTTTTT. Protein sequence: CASSIRAASEKLFF.

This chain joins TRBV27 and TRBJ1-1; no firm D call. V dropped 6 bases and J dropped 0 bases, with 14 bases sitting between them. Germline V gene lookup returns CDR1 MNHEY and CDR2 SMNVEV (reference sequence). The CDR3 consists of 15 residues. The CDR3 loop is CASRGSGYLNTEAFF. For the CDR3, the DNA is TGTGCCAGCAGAGGTTCCGGGTACCTGAACACTGAAGCTTTCTTT.

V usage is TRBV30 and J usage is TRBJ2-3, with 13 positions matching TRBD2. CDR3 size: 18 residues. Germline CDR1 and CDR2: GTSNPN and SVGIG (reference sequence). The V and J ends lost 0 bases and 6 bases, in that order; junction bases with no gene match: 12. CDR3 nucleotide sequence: TGTGCCTGGAGTGTAATCCGGACTAGCGGGAGTTGGGGGGATACGCAGTATTTT. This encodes CAWSVIRTSGSWGDTQYF.

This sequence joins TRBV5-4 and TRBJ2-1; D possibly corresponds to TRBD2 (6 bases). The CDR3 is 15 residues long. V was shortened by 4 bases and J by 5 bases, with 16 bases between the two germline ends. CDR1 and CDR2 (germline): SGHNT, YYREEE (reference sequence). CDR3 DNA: TGTGCCAGCAGCCCCTCGGGACTGGCAAACAATGAGCAGTTCTTC. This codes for CASSPSGLANNEQFF.

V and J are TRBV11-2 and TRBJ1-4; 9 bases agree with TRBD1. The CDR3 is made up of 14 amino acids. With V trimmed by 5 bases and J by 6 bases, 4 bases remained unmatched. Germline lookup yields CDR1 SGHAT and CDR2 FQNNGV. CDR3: CASSQGQGYEKLFF. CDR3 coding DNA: TGTGCCAGCAGCCAAGGACAGGGGTATGAAAAACTGTTTTTT.

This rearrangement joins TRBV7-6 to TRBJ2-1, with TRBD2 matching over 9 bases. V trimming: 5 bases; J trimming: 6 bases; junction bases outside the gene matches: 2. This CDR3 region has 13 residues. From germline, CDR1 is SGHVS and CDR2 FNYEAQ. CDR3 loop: CASSLRGGNEQFF. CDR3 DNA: TGTGCCAGCAGCCTGCGGGGGGGCAATGAGCAGTTCTTC.

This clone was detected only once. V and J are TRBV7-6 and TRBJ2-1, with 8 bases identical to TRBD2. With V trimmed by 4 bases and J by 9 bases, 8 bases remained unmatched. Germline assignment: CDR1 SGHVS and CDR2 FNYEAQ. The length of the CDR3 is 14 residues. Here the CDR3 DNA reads TGTGCCAGCAGCTCACTAGCGGCGGGGGGTGAGCAGTTCTTC. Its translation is CASSSLAAGGEQFF.

The CDR3 DNA follows: TGTGCCAGCAGTAGGAGGGAGGGATATTACGAGCAGTACTTC. Protein product: CASSRREGYYEQYF. The rearrangement uses TRBV27 and TRBJ2-7; 7 nucleotides match TRBD2. With V trimmed by 5 bases and J by 4 bases, 8 bases remained unmatched. Germline assignment: CDR1 MNHEY and CDR2 SMNVEV (reference sequence). The CDR3 spans 14 residues.

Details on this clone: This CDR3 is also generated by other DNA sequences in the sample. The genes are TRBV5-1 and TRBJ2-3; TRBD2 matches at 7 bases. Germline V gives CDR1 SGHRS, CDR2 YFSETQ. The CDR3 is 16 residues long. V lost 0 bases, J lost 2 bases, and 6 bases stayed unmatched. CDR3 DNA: TGCGCCAGCAGCTTGGAGGGCCGGGGGGACACAGATACGCAGTATTTT. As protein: CASSLEGRGDTDTQYF.

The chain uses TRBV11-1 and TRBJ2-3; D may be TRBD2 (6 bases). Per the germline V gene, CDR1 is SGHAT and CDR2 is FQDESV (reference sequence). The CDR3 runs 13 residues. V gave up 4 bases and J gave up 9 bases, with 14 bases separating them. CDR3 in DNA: TGTGCCAGCAGCTGGGACTCCTATAAAACGCAGTATTTT. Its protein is CASSWDSYKTQYF.

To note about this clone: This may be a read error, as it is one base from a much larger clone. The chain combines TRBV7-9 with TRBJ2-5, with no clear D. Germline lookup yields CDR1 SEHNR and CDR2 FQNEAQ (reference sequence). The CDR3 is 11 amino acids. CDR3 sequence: CASSIKETHYF. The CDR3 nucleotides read TGTGCCAGCAGCATAAAAGAGACCCATTACTTC. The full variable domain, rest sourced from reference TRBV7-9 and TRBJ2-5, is DTGVSQNPRHKITKRGQNVTFRCDPISEHNRLYWYRQTLGQGPEFLTYFQNEAQLEKSRLLSDRFSAERPKGSFSTLEIQRTEQGDSAMYLCASSIKETHYFGPGTRLLVL.

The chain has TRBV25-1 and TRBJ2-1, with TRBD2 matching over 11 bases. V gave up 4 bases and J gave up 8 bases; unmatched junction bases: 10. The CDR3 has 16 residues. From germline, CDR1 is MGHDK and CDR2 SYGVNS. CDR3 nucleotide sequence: TGTGCCAGCAGTGGCTCGACTAGCGGGGATGTGGATGAGCAGTTCTTC. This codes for CASSGSTSGDVDEQFF. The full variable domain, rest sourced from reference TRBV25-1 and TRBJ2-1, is EADIYQTPRYLVIGTGKKITLECSQTMGHDKMYWYQQDPGMELHLIHYSYGVNSTEKGDLSSESTVSRIRTEHFPLTLESARPSHTSQYLCASSGSTSGDVDEQFFGPGTRLTVL.

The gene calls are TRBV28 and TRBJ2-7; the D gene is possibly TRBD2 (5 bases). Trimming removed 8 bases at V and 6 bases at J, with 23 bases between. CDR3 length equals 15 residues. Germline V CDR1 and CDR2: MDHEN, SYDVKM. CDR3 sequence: CASGLGVQQTSEQYF. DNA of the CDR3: TGTGCCAGCGGCCTCGGGGTCCAACAAACCTCCGAGCAGTACTTC.

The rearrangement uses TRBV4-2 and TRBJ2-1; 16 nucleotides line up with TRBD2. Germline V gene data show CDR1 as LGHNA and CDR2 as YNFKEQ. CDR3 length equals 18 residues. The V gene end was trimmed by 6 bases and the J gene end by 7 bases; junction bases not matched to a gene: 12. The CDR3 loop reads CASSDSGTSGRAENEQFF. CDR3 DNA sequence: TGTGCCAGCAGTGACTCCGGGACTAGCGGGAGGGCCGAGAATGAGCAGTTCTTC.

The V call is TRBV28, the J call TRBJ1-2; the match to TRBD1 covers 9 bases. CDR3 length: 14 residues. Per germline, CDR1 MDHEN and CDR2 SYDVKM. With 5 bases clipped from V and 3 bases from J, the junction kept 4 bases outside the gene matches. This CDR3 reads CASSGQGSDYGYTF. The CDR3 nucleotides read TGTGCCAGCAGTGGACAGGGGAGCGACTATGGCTACACCTTC.

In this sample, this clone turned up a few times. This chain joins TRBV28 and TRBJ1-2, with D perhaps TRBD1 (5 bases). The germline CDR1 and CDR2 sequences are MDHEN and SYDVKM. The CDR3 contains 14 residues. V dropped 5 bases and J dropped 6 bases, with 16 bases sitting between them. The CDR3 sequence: CASSPLPTRDGYTF. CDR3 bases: TGTGCCAGCAGTCCACTACCGACCAGGGATGGCTACACCTTC.

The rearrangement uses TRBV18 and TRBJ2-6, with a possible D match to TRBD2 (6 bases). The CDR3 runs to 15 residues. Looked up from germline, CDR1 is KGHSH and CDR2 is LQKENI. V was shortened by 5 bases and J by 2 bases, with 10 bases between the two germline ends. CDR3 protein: CASSDGGAGANVLTF. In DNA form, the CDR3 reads TGTGCCAGCTCAGACGGGGGAGCTGGGGCCAACGTCCTGACTTTC.

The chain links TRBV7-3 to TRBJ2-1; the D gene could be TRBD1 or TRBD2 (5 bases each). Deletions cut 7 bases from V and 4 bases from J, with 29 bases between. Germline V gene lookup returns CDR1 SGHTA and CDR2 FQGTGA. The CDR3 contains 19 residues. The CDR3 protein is CASITPGTPRYFSYNEQFF. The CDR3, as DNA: TGTGCCAGCATAACGCCCGGGACGCCCCGTTACTTTTCGTACAATGAGCAGTTCTTC. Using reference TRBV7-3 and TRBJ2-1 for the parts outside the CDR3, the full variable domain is GAGVSQTPSNKVTEKGKYVELRCDPISGHTALYWYRQSLGQGPEFLIYFQGTGAADDSGLPNDRFFAVRPEGSVSTLKIQRTERGDSAVYLCASITPGTPRYFSYNEQFFGPGTRLTVL.

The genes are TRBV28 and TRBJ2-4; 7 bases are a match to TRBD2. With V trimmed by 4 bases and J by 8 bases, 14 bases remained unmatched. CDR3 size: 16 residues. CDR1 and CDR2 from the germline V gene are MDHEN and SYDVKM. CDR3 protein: CASSSLRGGVLYIQYF. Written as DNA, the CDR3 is TGTGCCAGCAGTTCCCTTAGGGGAGGGGTTCTGTACATTCAGTACTTC.

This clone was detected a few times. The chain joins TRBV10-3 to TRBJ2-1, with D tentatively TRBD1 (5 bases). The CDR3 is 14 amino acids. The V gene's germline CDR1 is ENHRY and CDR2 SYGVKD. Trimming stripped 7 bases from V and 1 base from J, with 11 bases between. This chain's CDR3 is CAIKQASSYNEQFF. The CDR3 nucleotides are TGTGCCATCAAACAGGCCTCATCCTACAATGAGCAGTTCTTC.

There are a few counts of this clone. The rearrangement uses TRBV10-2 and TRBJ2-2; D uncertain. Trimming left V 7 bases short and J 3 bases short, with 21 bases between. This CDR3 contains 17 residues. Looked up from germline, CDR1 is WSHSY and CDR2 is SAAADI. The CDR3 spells CASIPPDGATYTGELFF. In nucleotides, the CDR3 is TGCGCCAGCATCCCCCCAGACGGTGCGACCTACACCGGGGAGCTGTTTTTT.